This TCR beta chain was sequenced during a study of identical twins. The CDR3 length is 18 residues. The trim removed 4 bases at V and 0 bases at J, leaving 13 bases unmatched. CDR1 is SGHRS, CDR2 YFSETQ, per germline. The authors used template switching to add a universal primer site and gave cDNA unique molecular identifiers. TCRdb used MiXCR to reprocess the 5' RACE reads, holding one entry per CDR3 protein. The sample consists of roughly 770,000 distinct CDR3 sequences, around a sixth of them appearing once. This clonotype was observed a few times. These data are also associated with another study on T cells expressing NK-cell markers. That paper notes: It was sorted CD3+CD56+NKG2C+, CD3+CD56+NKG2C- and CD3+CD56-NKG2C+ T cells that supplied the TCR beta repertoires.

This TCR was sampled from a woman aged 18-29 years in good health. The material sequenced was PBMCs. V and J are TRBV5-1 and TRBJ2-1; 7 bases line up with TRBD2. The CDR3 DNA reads TGCGCCAGCAGCGTGCATGTCGGGAGGCGAAGCTCCTACAATGAGCAGTTCTTC. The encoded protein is CASSVHVGRRSSYNEQFF.